This T cell receptor (beta chain) originates from a study of control samples from healthy donors and cancer patients. The V end lost 2 bases, the J end lost 7 bases, and 18 bases lay between the germline ends. The CDR3 loop spans 16 amino acids. The germline V gene encodes CDR1 MNHEY and CDR2 SVGAGI. Produced via immunoSEQ multiplex PCR; TCRdb's table is partial and in-frame only. The table includes about 110,000 clones, 85% to 90% detected once. Sequenced: PBMCs. The J gene is TRBJ1-5, the V gene TRBV6-5; TRBD1 is a possible D gene (5 bases). The TCR sequence derives from an older woman with lung cancer. The DNA for the CDR3 is TGTGCCAGCAGTTACGGGGACCCCCATAGAGGACAGCCCCAGCATTTT. Protein: CASSYGDPHRGQPQHF.